The 19 T cell receptor beta chains below all came from one sample that was sequenced in a study of human T cells and chemical hapten exposure. One entry per CDR3 protein, called by TCRdb with MiXCR from the 5' RACE reads. Here the sample spans about 110,000 distinct CDR3 sequences, approximately 19% being singletons. Researchers extracted total RNA from unfractionated whole blood. These TCRs come from a human donor in good health.

This clonotype was seen a few times. The chain has TRBV18 and TRBJ2-7; TRBD2 aligns across 7 bases. The germline CDR1 and CDR2 sequences are KGHSH and LQKENI. V was clipped by 4 bases and J by 0 bases; unmatched bases: 9. This CDR3 comprises 16 residues. This CDR3 reads CASSLGTGTTSYEQYF. For the CDR3, the DNA is TGTGCCAGCTCACTGGGGACCGGGACTACCTCCTACGAGCAGTACTTC.

In this sample, this clonotype turned up a few times. This chain joins TRBV4-1 and TRBJ2-7; 9 bases agree with TRBD2. CDR1 and CDR2 from the germline V gene are MGHRA and YSYEKL. V lost 3 bases to trimming and J lost 2 bases; unmatched junction nucleotides: 5. The CDR3 loop spans 15 amino acids. The CDR3 spells CASSQPTSGPYEQYF. The CDR3 bases are TGCGCCAGCAGCCAGCCGACTAGCGGCCCCTACGAGCAGTACTTC.

This clonotype was counted a few times. The gene calls are TRBV4-1 and TRBJ2-3; TRBD2 agrees at 10 bases. The CDR3 contains 15 residues. Trimming took 1 base from V and 4 from J; bases not matched to a gene: 2. Germline loops: CDR1 MGHRA, CDR2 YSYEKL. The CDR3 DNA follows: TGCGCCAGCAGCCAAGCCGGGACTAGCGCAGATACGCAGTATTTT. This gives the protein CASSQAGTSADTQYF.

This chain links TRBV25-1 with TRBJ1-3; 7 nucleotides line up with TRBD1. Unmatched junction bases numbered 1, after V lost 2 bases and J lost 0 bases. Germline V gene lookup returns CDR1 MGHDK and CDR2 SYGVNS. The CDR3 is made up of 15 amino acids. Here the CDR3 DNA reads TGTGCCAGCAGTGAAGCAGGGGGCTCTGGAAACACCATATATTTT. It specifies CASSEAGGSGNTIYF.

This clonotype was seen more than once but under ten times. The chain is built from TRBV20-1 and TRBJ1-4; D unclear. The germline V and J ends were trimmed by 1 base and 8 bases, with 14 bases remaining between them. CDR1 is DFQATT and CDR2 is SNEGSKA in the germline V gene (reference sequence). The CDR3 sequence is 14 residues long. The CDR3 reads CSARALTAIEKLFF. The DNA of the CDR3 is TGCAGTGCTAGAGCTCTTACAGCGATAGAAAAACTGTTTTTT.

This clonotype was found a few times. The junction does not match germline at one end; this may be a read error. V usage is TRBV28 and J usage is TRBJ2-7, with 9 bases identical to TRBD1. This CDR3 region has 12 residues. Germline-derived CDR1 and CDR2 are MDHEN and SYDVKM. CDR3 protein: CASSFTGQGQVF. CDR3 bases: TGTGCCAGCAGTTTTACGGGACAGGGTCAAGTTTTC.

The chain uses TRBV18 and TRBJ1-1; 7 bases line up with TRBD1. There are 16 residues in the CDR3. From germline, CDR1 is KGHSH and CDR2 LQKENI. V lost 3 bases, J lost 5 bases, and 12 bases stayed unmatched. For the CDR3, the DNA is TGTGCCAGCTCACCTATGACAGGGCAGGGGAGGACTGAAGCTTTCTTT. This codes for CASSPMTGQGRTEAFF.

The chain employs TRBV30 and TRBJ2-1; 13 nucleotides match TRBD2. Trimming removed 5 bases from V and 8 bases from J; junction bases left unmatched: 3. The CDR3 length is 13 residues. Germline CDR1 and CDR2: GTSNPN and SVGIG (reference sequence). The CDR3 DNA reads as TGTGCCTGGCAAGGACTAGCGGGAGATGAGCAGTTCTTC. Translating it yields CAWQGLAGDEQFF.

V is TRBV11-2 and J is TRBJ2-1, with D tentatively TRBD1 (6 bases). Germline CDR1 is SGHAT and CDR2 is FQNNGV. This CDR3 has 14 amino acids. V dropped 5 bases and J dropped 7 bases, with 15 bases sitting between them. The CDR3 bases are TGTGCCAGCAGCGCAACCAGGGGAAAGAATGAGCAGTTCTTC. Amino acid sequence: CASSATRGKNEQFF.

The chain carries TRBV19 and TRBJ2-1; 8 positions agree with TRBD2. V lost 10 bases, J lost 12 bases, and 5 bases stayed unmatched. The germline V gene has CDR1 LNHDA and CDR2 SQIVND (reference sequence). The CDR3 spans 10 residues. The DNA for the CDR3 is TGTGCCACTTTTGCGGGGGGGCAGTTCTTC. It translates to CATFAGGQFF.

V gene TRBV29-1 combines with J gene TRBJ1-4, with 7 bases that match TRBD1. CDR1 is SQVTM, CDR2 ANQGSEA, per germline. The CDR3 totals 15 residues. Losses at the gene ends were 5 bases for V and 5 bases for J; bases not matched to a gene: 11. In DNA, the CDR3 is TGCAGCGTTAAGTTCGTCGGGACAGCAAATGAAAAACTGTTTTTT. Its protein is CSVKFVGTANEKLFF.

The chain carries TRBV28 and TRBJ2-3; 12 bases match TRBD2. The junction had 2 bases not matched to a gene; V was cut back by 4 bases and J by 0 bases. This CDR3 contains 16 residues. CDR1 and CDR2 (germline): MDHEN, SYDVKM. CDR3 sequence (DNA): TGTGCCAGCAGTTACGGGACTAGCGGGAGCACAGATACGCAGTATTTT. This codes for CASSYGTSGSTDTQYF.

This clonotype has just a few counts. This rearrangement joins TRBV4-2 to TRBJ2-3; D is unclear. CDR1 is LGHNA, CDR2 YNFKEQ, per germline. The germline V and J ends were trimmed by 0 bases and 6 bases, with 7 bases remaining between them. This CDR3 has 13 residues. The CDR3: CASSQDFGDTQYF. The CDR3 DNA reads as TGTGCCAGCAGCCAAGATTTCGGGGATACGCAGTATTTT.

Only a few counts were recorded for this clonotype. This CDR3 is CASKGVSSPLHF. Here the CDR3 DNA reads TGTGCCAGCAAAGGCGTTTCTTCACCCCTCCACTTT. J is TRBJ1-6 and V is TRBV6-5; no clear D gene. The CDR3 spans 12 residues. Trimming took off 7 bases at V and 9 bases at J, with 10 bases between the two ends. CDR1 MNHEY and CDR2 SVGAGI come from the germline V gene.

This clonotype was recorded a few times. This chain connects TRBV14 to TRBJ2-2; D gene ambiguous. V was shortened by 0 bases and J by 7 bases, with 6 bases between the two germline ends. This CDR3 comprises 13 residues. In germline, CDR1 is SGHDN, CDR2 FVKESK. DNA for the CDR3: TGTGCCAGCAGCCAAGATTGGGACGGGGAGCTGTTTTTT. Translated, it gives CASSQDWDGELFF.

The gene calls are TRBV27 and TRBJ2-2; D may be TRBD2 (6 bases). The CDR3 is 16 amino acids. The V gene lost 7 bases and the J gene lost 0 bases, with 15 bases spanning the gap. The germline V gene encodes CDR1 MNHEY and CDR2 SMNVEV (reference sequence). The CDR3, as DNA: TGTGCCAGCACCATGTGGGGGACTTCGAACACCGGGGAGCTGTTTTTT. Translating it yields CASTMWGTSNTGELFF.

A few counts support this clonotype. The V gene is TRBV28, the J gene TRBJ1-6, with 10 bases matching TRBD1. The CDR3 has 15 amino acids. CDR1 and CDR2 from the germline V gene are MDHEN and SYDVKM. J gave up 7 bases and V 6 bases, and 6 bases lay outside the gene matches. In DNA, the CDR3 is TGTGCCAGCAGGCGACAGGGGGCTCAAAATTCACCCCTCCACTTT. This translates into CASRRQGAQNSPLHF.

The chain couples TRBV19 to TRBJ1-5; possibly TRBD1 for D (5 bases). Germline V gene sequence: CDR1 LNHDA, CDR2 SQIVND (reference sequence). Trimming removed 4 bases at V and 1 base at J, with 5 bases between. CDR3 length equals 13 residues. The CDR3: CASSRQSNQPQHF. The CDR3 bases are TGTGCCAGTAGTAGACAGAGCAATCAGCCCCAGCATTTT. Combining the CDR3 with reference TRBV19 and TRBJ1-5 gives the whole variable domain DGGITQSPKYLFRKEGQNVTLSCEQNLNHDAMYWYRQDPGQGLRLIYYSQIVNDFQKGDIAEGYSVSREKKESFPLTVTSAQKNPTAFYLCASSRQSNQPQHFGDGTRLSIL.

This clonotype was counted at least ten times. V usage is TRBV20-1 and J usage is TRBJ1-5; the D is unclear. V was shortened by 1 base and J by 4 bases, with 11 bases between the two germline ends. This CDR3 has 14 amino acids. Looked up from germline, CDR1 is DFQATT and CDR2 is SNEGSKA (reference sequence). The CDR3 bases are TGCAGTGCTAGAGTCGAACTGCCAAATCAGCCCCAGCATTTT. Amino acid sequence: CSARVELPNQPQHF.